This T cell receptor (beta chain) was sequenced during a study of lymphopenia after photon versus proton radiotherapy (dated by TCRdb to the late 2010s). Background on the whole study: The immunological effects of photon versus proton radiation therapy were compared in patients with gastrointestinal tumors who developed high-grade lymphopenia. The cohort included 15 to 20 patients with gastrointestinal tumors who developed lymphopenia after receiving either photon or proton therapy. The goal of the study was to describe how the two radiation modalities differ in their effects on the immune system.

Overall study results and their limits: After the lymphocyte count nadir, repertoires from photon-treated patients showed oligoclonal expansion, particularly of CD8+ Temra cells, and this expansion drove the decline in diversity. The survival association was assessed only in patients who died, and better survival with proton therapy was presented by the authors as a possibility rather than a demonstrated result. Relative stability during treatment was observed in proton-treated patients, whereas loss of naive T cells and TCR diversity and gain of effector/memory populations were observed in photon-treated patients. Across the cohort, among patients who died, a greater drop in TCR diversity after the nadir was inversely correlated with overall survival time.

V is cut by 4 bases and J by 0 bases, and the space between the germline ends is 12 bases. The germline V gene gives CDR1 as MGHDK and CDR2 as SYGVNS. The CDR3 covers 15 residues, taking in both the cysteine and the phenylalanine. The DNA shown is the 45-base CDR3, in frame from base 1. The library was prepared using the immunoSEQ multiplex PCR assay. T cell repertoires were profiled by deep sequencing of rearranged TCR beta loci, alongside multiparametric flow cytometry. As stored in TCRdb, this immuneACCESS dataset retains in-frame rearrangements with V and J assigned. A fraction of the clones does not appear; measured against another copy, unresolved V genes explain less than half of the discrepancy, and the remainder lacks a known reason. The sample table contains roughly 30,000 clones; only one count was recorded for roughly 86% of them. 40% to 60% of the sample goes to the ten largest clones.

Note on this clone: It lacks a known antigen. The sample holds no much larger clone one base away, and base qualities are not on file.

Sequencing used peripheral blood, obtained from a patient treated with proton-based radiotherapy. This sequence originates from a woman aged 55-70 years with cholangiocarcinoma. Some clones in this sample may be carry-over from other donors' samples. This chain is built from TRBV25-1 and TRBJ1-1; no confident D gene assignment can be made. For the CDR3, the sequence is CASSGLGLLNTEAFF. The bases read TGTGCCAGCAGTGGCCTCGGGCTTCTGAACACTGAAGCTTTCTTT.